This T cell receptor beta chain was captured by sequencing in a study of cytomegalovirus exposure and HLA in healthy donors. The assay was immunoSEQ multiplex PCR, and TCRdb's table has in-frame clones only and misses some. The data hold 130,000 or so clones, with just under 90% observed a single time. The clonotype was recovered from a man younger than 40 in good health and CMV-seronegative. Material: PBMCs.

CDR3 sequence: CASSPRLAEGYNEQFF. The CDR3 bases are TGTGCCAGCAGCCCTCGACTAGCGGAGGGCTACAATGAGCAGTTCTTC. The V call is TRBV14, the J call TRBJ2-1, with 9 bases matching TRBD2. Germline V gene data show CDR1 as SGHDN and CDR2 as FVKESK. The CDR3 consists of 16 residues. V shed 4 bases and J 3 bases; nucleotides not matched to a gene: 7.